The rows below give T cell receptor beta chains drawn from one sample of a study of cytomegalovirus exposure and HLA in healthy donors. Clones were read by immunoSEQ multiplex PCR, and TCRdb kept only the in-frame ones, dropping some. Of some 90,000 clones listed, approximately 76% are singletons. The sample comprised PBMCs. Source of these receptors: a young man in good health and CMV-seropositive. CDR3s include the opening cysteine and the closing phenylalanine or tryptophan. The order of the fields is D gene, J gene, V gene, clone size, CDR3 DNA, CDR3 protein. A D gene is named only where the DNA matches it firmly. The size of a clone is reported for some rows only, either as once, few or many, or as a class for expanded clones.

. | TRBJ2-5 | TRBV5-6 | once | TGTGCCAGCAGCCGGGACTGGGGAGAGACCCAGTACTTC | CASSRDWGETQYF
. | TRBJ2-2 | TRBV7-9 | . | TGTGCCAACCCCAAGGACTTGACCGGGGAGCTGTTTTTT | CANPKDLTGELFF
TRBD1 | TRBJ2-7 | TRBV5-1 | . | TGCGCCAGCAGCTTAGACAGGGTTGGGCAGTACTTC | CASSLDRVGQYF
. | TRBJ1-2 | TRBV25-1 | . | TGTGCCAGCAGTGAATCTGGCAGGGTACTAAAGGATGGCTACACCTTC | CASSESGRVLKDGYTF
TRBD1 | TRBJ2-2 | TRBV2 | . | TGTGCCAGCAGTAGACAGGGCTTGACCGGGGAGCTGTTTTTT | CASSRQGLTGELFF
TRBD2 | TRBJ2-1 | TRBV28 | . | TGTGCCAGCAGTCCCGCGGGACTAATCAACAATGAGCAGTTCTTC | CASSPAGLINNEQFF
TRBD2 | TRBJ2-1 | TRBV5-4 | . | TGTGCCAGCAGCTTGGGACTTAGCGGGAGCCCCCGTGATGAGCAGTTCTTC | CASSLGLSGSPRDEQFF
TRBD2 | TRBJ2-3 | TRBV7-3 | once | TGTGCCAGCAGCTACACTCTAGCGGGAGTTCTAGATACGCAGTATTTT | CASSYTLAGVLDTQYF
. | TRBJ2-7 | TRBV29-1 | . | TGCAGCGTTGAAGTTGGAGACAGTCTCTACGAGCAGTACTTC | CSVEVGDSLYEQYF
. | TRBJ1-1 | TRBV11-2 | . | TGTGCCAGCAGTCGGGAAGCTGAGGCTGAAGCTTTCTTT | CASSREAEAEAFF
TRBD2 | TRBJ2-5 | TRBV4-3 | . | TGCGCCAGCAGCCACTCTGACGGGAGGGGGGAGACCCAGTACTTC | CASSHSDGRGETQYF
TRBD1 | TRBJ2-5 | TRBV2 | . | TGTGCCAGCAGTGGGCAGGGGGCGTGGGAGACCCAGTACTTC | CASSGQGAWETQYF
. | TRBJ1-4 | TRBV7-9 | few | TGTGCCAGCAGCATCAGGGCGGCGAATGAAAAACTGTTTTTT | CASSIRAANEKLFF
. | TRBJ2-1 | TRBV6-5 | . | TGTGCCAGCTACGGTAGCTCCTACAATGAGCAGTTCTTC | CASYGSSYNEQFF
TRBD1 | TRBJ1-2 | TRBV16 | . | TGTGCCAGCACCGTCGACAGGGAAAACTATGGCTACACCTTC | CASTVDRENYGYTF
. | TRBJ2-2 | TRBV19 | . | TGTGCCAGCCGAACAGGGTACACCGGGGAGCTGTTTTTT | CASRTGYTGELFF
TRBD2 | TRBJ2-3 | TRBV10-3 | . | TGTGCCACCGGGACTAGCGGAAGAGATACGCAGTATTTT | CATGTSGRDTQYF
. | TRBJ1-1 | TRBV19 | few | TGTGCCAGTAGTATGCGGGGAGGATCTGAAGCTTTCTTT | CASSMRGGSEAFF
. | TRBJ1-4 | TRBV5-1 | few | TGCGCCAGCGAAGGGAGGAAGAACGAAAAACTGTTTTTT | CASEGRKNEKLFF
. | TRBJ2-1 | TRBV4-1 | . | TGCGCCAGCAGCCAAGATAGGACAGCCAATGAGCAGTTCTTC | CASSQDRTANEQFF
. | TRBJ1-6 | TRBV7-9 | few | TGTGCCAGCAGCTTCGGCGGAGACTCACCCCTCCACTTT | CASSFGGDSPLHF
TRBD1 | TRBJ2-5 | TRBV4-2 | . | TGTGCCAGCAGCCAAGATTACGACAGGGGGGAGACCCAGTACTTC | CASSQDYDRGETQYF
. | TRBJ2-5 | TRBV7-2 | . | TGTGCCAGCAGTCCCGGGGGTGGCGGCCAAGAGACCCAGTACTTC | CASSPGGGGQETQYF
. | TRBJ2-3 | TRBV9 | . | TGTGCCAGCAGCGTAGACCCGAGGTCCCCATGGCCAGATACGCAGTATTTT | CASSVDPRSPWPDTQYF
. | TRBJ2-2 | TRBV29-1 | . | TGCAGCGTTGAAGAAGGCAGGATCGGGGAGCTGTTTTTT | CSVEEGRIGELFF
TRBD1 | TRBJ2-3 | TRBV7-7 | . | TGTGCTAGCAGCTTAGGATCTCCGGGACAGGGTGTGGATACGCAGTATTTT | CASSLGSPGQGVDTQYF
. | TRBJ2-7 | TRBV9 | . | TGTGCCAGCAGCCTAAACGATGACGAGCAGTACTTC | CASSLNDDEQYF
. | TRBJ1-6 | TRBV27 | . | TGTGCCAGCAGTTTGGAGGGAGGGGCTGGGTCACCCCTCCACTTT | CASSLEGGAGSPLHF
. | TRBJ2-1 | TRBV7-6 | . | TGTGCCAGCAGCTTACAATCTCGAGCGGACTCCTACAATGAGCAGTTCTTC | CASSLQSRADSYNEQFF
TRBD1 | TRBJ2-5 | TRBV7-9 | . | TGTGCCAGCAGATTAGGACAGGGGCCAGAGACCCAGTACTTC | CASRLGQGPETQYF
. | TRBJ2-7 | TRBV30 | few | TGTGCCTGTGGGAGTCAACCCCAGTACTTC | CACGSQPQYF
. | TRBJ2-2 | TRBV5-1 | few | TGCGCCAGCAGATACCTCTCGGGAACCGGGGAGCTGTTTTTT | CASRYLSGTGELFF
. | TRBJ1-4 | TRBV4-2 | few | TGTGCCAGCAGCCAAGACAGGGGCCATGAAAAACTGTTTTTT | CASSQDRGHEKLFF
. | TRBJ1-1 | TRBV7-3 | . | TGTGCCAGCAGCGCGACGGGGGAGGACACTGAAGCTTTCTTT | CASSATGEDTEAFF
. | TRBJ2-3 | TRBV6-4 | . | TGTGCCAGCAGTGAGTTGCGCGGGGATACGCAGTATTTT | CASSELRGDTQYF
. | TRBJ1-5 | TRBV28 | once | TGTGCCAGCAGTCGCCGTGTGGGGGGGCCCCAGCATTTT | CASSRRVGGPQHF
. | TRBJ1-1 | TRBV19 | . | TGTGCCAGTAGCTCGACAGCGAACACTGAAGCTTTCTTT | CASSSTANTEAFF
TRBD1 | TRBJ1-5 | TRBV4-2 | . | TGTGCCAGCAGCCAATCGACAGGGGGCCAGCCCCAGCATTTT | CASSQSTGGQPQHF
. | TRBJ1-1 | TRBV5-6 | medium-sized | TGTGCCAGCAGCTTCGGCACAGGGAACACTGAAGCTTTCTTT | CASSFGTGNTEAFF
. | TRBJ1-2 | TRBV29-1 | few | TGCAGCGTTGTTGGTGAGGGAACTAACTATGGCTACACCTTC | CSVVGEGTNYGYTF
. | TRBJ1-1 | TRBV4-1 | . | TGCGCCAGCAGCTCCACAACGAACACTGAAGCTTTCTTT | CASSSTTNTEAFF
. | TRBJ1-2 | TRBV6-1 | . | TGTGCCAGCAGTGCGGTGGAGGGCTACACCTTC | CASSAVEGYTF
TRBD1 | TRBJ2-3 | TRBV9 | . | TGTGCCAGCAGCCCCTCGCCGGGACAGGGAATTTGGACAGATACGCAGTATTTT | CASSPSPGQGIWTDTQYF
. | TRBJ1-6 | TRBV6-6 | . | TGTGCCAGCAGTGACGGAGGGCTTAATTCACCCCTCCACTTT | CASSDGGLNSPLHF
. | TRBJ2-3 | TRBV28 | . | TGTGCCAGCAGTTTATCGGGGAGCAGCACAGATACGCAGTATTTT | CASSLSGSSTDTQYF
. | TRBJ2-7 | TRBV11-2 | few | TGTGCCAGCAGCTTAAGAGGTCGCAGGGGACACGAGCAGTACTTC | CASSLRGRRGHEQYF
. | TRBJ2-7 | TRBV15 | once | TGTGCCACCAGCAGAGACGGGGACTCCTCCTACGAGCAGTACTTC | CATSRDGDSSYEQYF
TRBD2 | TRBJ2-1 | TRBV7-2 | few | TGTGCCAGCAGTTTTCAGCGGGAGACGGGTGAGCAGTTCTTC | CASSFQRETGEQFF
TRBD1 | TRBJ1-2 | TRBV29-1 | . | TGCAGCGTTGGGCAGGGGGCGAAGGAGTATGGCTACACCTTC | CSVGQGAKEYGYTF
TRBD1 | TRBJ1-6 | TRBV15 | once | TGTGCCACCAGCAGGGACAGGGGCTCCTATAATTCACCCCTCCACTTT | CATSRDRGSYNSPLHF
TRBD2 | TRBJ2-5 | TRBV11-1 | . | TGTGCCAGCAGCTCCCGATCTAGCGGCAGTTCTTCCCAGTACTTC | CASSSRSSGSSSQYF
. | TRBJ1-2 | TRBV10-3 | . | TGTGCCATCAGCGACCTCGGGGGCTACACCTTC | CAISDLGGYTF